The next 4 T cell receptor beta chains were all read from a single sample in a study of Graves' ophthalmopathy and Graves' hyperthyroidism. TCR beta CDR3 amplification used RNA transcripts. HTBI primers were employed in first-round RT-PCR, then a second-round multiplex PCR followed. MiXCR was run by TCRdb on the multiplex PCR reads, yielding one entry per CDR3 protein. Of 400,000 to 450,000 distinct CDR3 sequences listed, more than 20% are singletons. The sample comprised peripheral blood. The receptors shown here come from a woman younger than 35 with stable Graves' hyperthyroidism.

This clonotype was counted at least ten times. The chain is built from TRBV28 and TRBJ2-7; tentatively, D is TRBD1 (5 bases). Germline assignment: CDR1 MDHEN and CDR2 SYDVKM. This CDR3 is 13 amino acids long. Trimming stripped 6 bases from V and 7 bases from J, with 16 bases between. CDR3 protein: CASSPTAEREQYF. In nucleotides, the CDR3 is TGTGCCAGCAGCCCGACAGCCGAGAGGGAGCAGTACTTC.

This clonotype was observed at least ten times. CDR3 DNA: TGCAGTGCTAGATCCCCATGGTCGAACACCGGGGAGCTGTTTTTT. Translated, it gives CSARSPWSNTGELFF. The chain recombines TRBV20-1 with TRBJ2-2; D unresolved. V was pared by 2 bases and J by 0 bases, with 10 bases between. Germline V gene sequence: CDR1 DFQATT, CDR2 SNEGSKA (reference sequence). The CDR3 is 15 amino acids.

This clonotype was counted between two and nine times. At one boundary the junction diverges from the germline segment, which might be a read error. The chain has TRBV4-1 and TRBJ2-2; possible D gene TRBD2, 5 bases. Per the germline V gene, CDR1 is MGHRA and CDR2 is YSYEKL. This CDR3 region has 18 residues. CDR3 in DNA: TGCGCCAGCAGCCAGATTATACGGACCCGGATGAACACCGGGGAGCTGTGTTTT. Its translation is CASSQIIRTRMNTGELCF.

The chain combines TRBV6-1 with TRBJ2-5; tentatively, D is TRBD1 (6 bases). V lost 5 bases and J 7 bases, leaving 17 bases between the germline ends. Germline V gives CDR1 MNHNS, CDR2 SASEGT. This CDR3 is 14 amino acids long. In DNA, the CDR3 is TGTGCCAGCAGTAAAGACAGGTTCAGTGTGACCCAGTACTTC. As protein: CASSKDRFSVTQYF.